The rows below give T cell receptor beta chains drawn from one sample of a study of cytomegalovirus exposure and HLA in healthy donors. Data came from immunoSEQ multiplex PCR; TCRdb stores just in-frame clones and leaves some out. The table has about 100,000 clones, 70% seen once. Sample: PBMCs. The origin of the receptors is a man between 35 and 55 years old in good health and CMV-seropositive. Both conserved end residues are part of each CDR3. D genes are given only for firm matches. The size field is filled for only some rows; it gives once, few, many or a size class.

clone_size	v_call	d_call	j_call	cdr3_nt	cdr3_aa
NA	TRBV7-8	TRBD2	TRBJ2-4	TGTGCCAGCAGCTCGGGACTAGCGGGAGTTGTAGCCAAAAACATTCAGTACTTC	CASSSGLAGVVAKNIQYF
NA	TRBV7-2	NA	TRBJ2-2	TGTGCCAGCAGCTCCCGGACAGCCGGGGAGCTGTTTTTT	CASSSRTAGELFF
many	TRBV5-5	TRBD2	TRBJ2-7	TGTGCCAGCAGCTCCGGACTAGCGGTCTCCTACGAGCAGTACTTC	CASSSGLAVSYEQYF
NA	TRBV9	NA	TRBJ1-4	TGTGCCAGCAGCCCTAGCGAGGCTACGGGTGAAAAACTGTTTTTT	CASSPSEATGEKLFF
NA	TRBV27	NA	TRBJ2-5	TGTGCCAGCAGTTTTGCGGGAACCCAAGAGACCCAGTACTTC	CASSFAGTQETQYF
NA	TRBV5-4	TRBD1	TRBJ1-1	TGTGCCAGCAGCCTTAGACAGGGTGGCACTGAAGCTTTCTTT	CASSLRQGGTEAFF
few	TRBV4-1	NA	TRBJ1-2	TGCGCCAGCAGCTCCACCAGGGGAGAAGGCTACACCTTC	CASSSTRGEGYTF
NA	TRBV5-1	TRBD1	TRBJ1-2	TGCGCCAGCAGTGGACAGGGGGTGGTAGGCTACACCTTC	CASSGQGVVGYTF
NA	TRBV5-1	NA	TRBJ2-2	TGCGCCAGCAGCTTGGGTGGAGTAACCGGGGAGCTGTTTTTT	CASSLGGVTGELFF
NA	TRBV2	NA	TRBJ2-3	TGTGCCAGCAGTGAAGAGATAGCGTCAGATACGCAGTATTTT	CASSEEIASDTQYF
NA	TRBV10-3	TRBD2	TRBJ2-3	TGTGCCATCAGTGAACTAGCGGTACAGGGCACAGATACGCAGTATTTT	CAISELAVQGTDTQYF
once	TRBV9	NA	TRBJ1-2	TGTGCCAGCAGCGTAGGGAGACGTTATGGCTACACCTTC	CASSVGRRYGYTF
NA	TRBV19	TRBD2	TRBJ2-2	TGTGCCACCCAAGCGGGGGTTCGGGCCGGGGAGCTGTTTTTT	CATQAGVRAGELFF
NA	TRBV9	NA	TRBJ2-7	TGTGCCAGCAGCCCCGCTGGGGCCCTCTACGAGCAGTACTTC	CASSPAGALYEQYF
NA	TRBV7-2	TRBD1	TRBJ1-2	TGTGCCAGCAGTTCTGGGACAGGGAAGGACTATGGCTACACCTTC	CASSSGTGKDYGYTF
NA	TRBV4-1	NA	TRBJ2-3	TGCGCCAGCAGCCAAGTAGCGCAAAACACAGATACGCAGTATTTT	CASSQVAQNTDTQYF
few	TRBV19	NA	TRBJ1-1	TGTGCCAGTAAGCGGGGGCGCGAAATCACTGAAGCTTTCTTT	CASKRGREITEAFF
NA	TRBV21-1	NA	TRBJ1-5	TGTGCCAGCAGCAAAGCGCGGGTAAATCAGCCCCAGCATTTT	CASSKARVNQPQHF
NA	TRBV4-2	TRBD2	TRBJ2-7	TGTGCCAGCAGCCAAGATGGGCTAGCGGGAGTCTTGGACTTC	CASSQDGLAGVLDF
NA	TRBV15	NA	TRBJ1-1	TGTGCCACCAGCGGGAGTCGGAGCACTGAAGCTTTCTTT	CATSGSRSTEAFF
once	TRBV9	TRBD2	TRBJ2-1	TGTGCCAGCAGCTCATGGACTAGCGACTACAATGAGCAGTTCTTC	CASSSWTSDYNEQFF
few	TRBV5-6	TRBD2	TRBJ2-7	TGTGCCAGCAGCTGGGGAGGGGAATCCGAGCAGTACTTC	CASSWGGESEQYF
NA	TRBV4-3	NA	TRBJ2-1	TGCGCCAGCAGCCAAGATATATGGAGCGGAGCCCAAGCCAATGAGCAGTTCTTC	CASSQDIWSGAQANEQFF
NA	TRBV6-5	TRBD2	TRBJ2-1	TGTGCCAGCAGTTACTCCGGGCTAGCGGACAATGAGCAGTTCTTC	CASSYSGLADNEQFF
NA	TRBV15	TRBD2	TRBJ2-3	TGTGCCACCAGCAGACGACTAGCGGGTAGCACAGATACGCAGTATTTT	CATSRRLAGSTDTQYF
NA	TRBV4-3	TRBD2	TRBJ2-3	TGCGCCAGCAGCCAAGAGCGGGAGGTGATGACAGATACGCAGTATTTT	CASSQEREVMTDTQYF
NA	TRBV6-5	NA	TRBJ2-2	TGTGCCAGCAGAACAGGGTCCGGGGAGCTGTTTTTT	CASRTGSGELFF
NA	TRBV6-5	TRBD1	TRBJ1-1	TGTGCCAGCAGTTACTCCGGGACAGGGACTGAAGCTTTCTTT	CASSYSGTGTEAFF
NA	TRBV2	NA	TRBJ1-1	TGTGCCAGCGAACCCCGAGGCTTCGAAGCTTTCTTT	CASEPRGFEAFF
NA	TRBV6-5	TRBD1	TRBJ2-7	TGTGCCAGCAGTTACTCTCCGGACAGGGGTCACGAGCAGTACTTC	CASSYSPDRGHEQYF
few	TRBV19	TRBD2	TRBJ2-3	TGTGCCAGTAGCCCGACTAGCGACCCCGGAGATACGCAGTATTTT	CASSPTSDPGDTQYF
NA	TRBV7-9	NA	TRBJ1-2	TGTGCCAGCAGCCGTATGACAACGGGCTACACCTTC	CASSRMTTGYTF
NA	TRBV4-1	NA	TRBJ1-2	TGCGCCAGCAGCCAAGCCTTGGGGCCCTATGGCTACACCTTC	CASSQALGPYGYTF
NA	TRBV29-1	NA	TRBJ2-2	TGCAGCGTTGGCGGTACCGGGGAGCTGTTTTTT	CSVGGTGELFF
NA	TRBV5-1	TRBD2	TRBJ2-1	TGCGCCAGCAGCTTGGAGGGACTAGCGGTTTACGATGAGCAGTTCTTC	CASSLEGLAVYDEQFF
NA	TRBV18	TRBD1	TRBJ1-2	TGTGCCAGCTCACCAAGGGACAGGGATGGCTACACCTTC	CASSPRDRDGYTF
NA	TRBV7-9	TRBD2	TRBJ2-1	TGTGCCAGCAGCTTAGGCTGGGCTAGCGGATACAATGAGCAGTTCTTC	CASSLGWASGYNEQFF
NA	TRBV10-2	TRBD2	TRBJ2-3	TGCGCCAGGCGTAGCGGGGCTTCCGAGGGGAAAACAGATACGCAGTATTTT	CARRSGASEGKTDTQYF
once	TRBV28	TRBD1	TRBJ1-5	TGTGCCAGCAGGGCGGGGCAGGGGGCTAGCAATCAGCCCCAGCATTTT	CASRAGQGASNQPQHF
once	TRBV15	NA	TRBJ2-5	TGTGCCACCAGCAGAGATTCCGGTACAGAAGAGACCCAGTACTTC	CATSRDSGTEETQYF
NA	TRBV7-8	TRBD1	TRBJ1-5	TGTGCCAGCAGCTCCCGGGACAGGGGCTTCAATCAGCCCCAGCATTTT	CASSSRDRGFNQPQHF
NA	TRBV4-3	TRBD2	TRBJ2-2	TGCGCCAGCAGCCCTCGACTAGCGGGAAAAGCCGGGGAGCTGTTTTTT	CASSPRLAGKAGELFF
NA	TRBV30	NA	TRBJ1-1	TGTGCCTGGGGCAGGGGAAACACTGAAGCTTTCTTT	CAWGRGNTEAFF
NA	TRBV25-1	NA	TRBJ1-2	TGTGCCAGCAGTGAGGGGTGGGCAGGGTATGGCTACACCTTC	CASSEGWAGYGYTF
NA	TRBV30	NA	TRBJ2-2	TGTGCCTGGAGTGTTACAGGGTCCGGGGAGCTGTTTTTT	CAWSVTGSGELFF
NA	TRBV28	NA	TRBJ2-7	TGTGCCAGCAGTTCCCCGGGACAAGGCGACGAGCAGTACTTC	CASSSPGQGDEQYF